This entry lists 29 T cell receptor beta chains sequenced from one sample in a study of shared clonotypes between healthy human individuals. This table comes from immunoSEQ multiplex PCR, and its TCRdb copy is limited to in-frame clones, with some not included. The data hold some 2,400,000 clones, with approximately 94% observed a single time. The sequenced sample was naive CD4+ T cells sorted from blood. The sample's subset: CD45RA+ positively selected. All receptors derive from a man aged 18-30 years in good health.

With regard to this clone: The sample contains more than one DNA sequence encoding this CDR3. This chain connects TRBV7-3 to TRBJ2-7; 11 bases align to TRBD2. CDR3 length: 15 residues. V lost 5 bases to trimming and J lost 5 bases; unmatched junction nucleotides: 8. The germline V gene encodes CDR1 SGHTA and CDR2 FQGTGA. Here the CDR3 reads CASSLSGGAAHEQYF. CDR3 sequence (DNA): TGTGCCAGCAGCCTTAGCGGGGGGGCCGCCCACGAGCAGTACTTC. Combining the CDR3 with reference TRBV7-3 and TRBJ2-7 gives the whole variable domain GAGVSQTPSNKVTEKGKYVELRCDPISGHTALYWYRQSLGQGPEFLIYFQGTGAADDSGLPNDRFFAVRPEGSVSTLKIQRTERGDSAVYLCASSLSGGAAHEQYFGPGTRLTVT.

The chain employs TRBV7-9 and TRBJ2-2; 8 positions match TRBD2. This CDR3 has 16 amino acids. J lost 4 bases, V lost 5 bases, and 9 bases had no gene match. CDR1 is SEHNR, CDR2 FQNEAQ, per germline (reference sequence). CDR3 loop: CASSRLAPIGTGELFF. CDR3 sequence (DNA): TGTGCCAGCAGCAGACTAGCGCCCATCGGCACCGGGGAGCTGTTTTTT.

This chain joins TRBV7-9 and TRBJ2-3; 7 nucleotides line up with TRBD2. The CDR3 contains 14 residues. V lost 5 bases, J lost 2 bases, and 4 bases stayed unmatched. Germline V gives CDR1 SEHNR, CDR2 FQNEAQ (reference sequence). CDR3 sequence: CASSQTSATDTQYF. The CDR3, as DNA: TGTGCCAGCAGCCAAACTAGCGCCACAGATACGCAGTATTTT.

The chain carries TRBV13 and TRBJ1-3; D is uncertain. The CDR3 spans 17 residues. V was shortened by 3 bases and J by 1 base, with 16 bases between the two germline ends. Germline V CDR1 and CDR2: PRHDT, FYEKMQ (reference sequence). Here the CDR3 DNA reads TGTGCCAGCAGCTTGATGGGAGGGTGGCTGTCTGGAAACACCATATATTTT. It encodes CASSLMGGWLSGNTIYF.

CDR3 residues: CASSLISWGIPDEQFF. CDR3 bases: TGTGCCAGCAGCTTAATCTCCTGGGGAATCCCGGATGAGCAGTTCTTC. The J gene is TRBJ2-1, the V gene TRBV13; no definite D call. Germline CDR1 reads PRHDT; CDR2 reads FYEKMQ (reference sequence). The CDR3 contains 16 residues. Trimming took 2 bases from V and 8 from J, leaving 19 bases between them. The full variable domain, rest sourced from reference TRBV13 and TRBJ2-1, is AAGVIQSPRHLIKEKRETATLKCYPIPRHDTVYWYQQGPGQDPQFLISFYEKMQSDKGSIPDRFSAQQFSDYHSELNMSSLELGDSALYFCASSLISWGIPDEQFFGPGTRLTVL.

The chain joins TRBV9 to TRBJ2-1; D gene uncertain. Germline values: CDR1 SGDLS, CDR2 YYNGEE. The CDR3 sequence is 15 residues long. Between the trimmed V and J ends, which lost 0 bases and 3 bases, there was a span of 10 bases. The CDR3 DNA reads TGTGCCAGCAGCGTAGTGGGCAGGAACTACAATGAGCAGTTCTTC. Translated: CASSVVGRNYNEQFF.

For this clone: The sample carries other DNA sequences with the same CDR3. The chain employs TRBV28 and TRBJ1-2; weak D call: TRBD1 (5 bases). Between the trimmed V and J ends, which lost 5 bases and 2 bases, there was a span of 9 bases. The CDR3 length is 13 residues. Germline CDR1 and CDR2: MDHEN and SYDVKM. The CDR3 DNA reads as TGTGCCAGCAGTCCCGACAGAAACTATGGCTACACCTTC. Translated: CASSPDRNYGYTF.

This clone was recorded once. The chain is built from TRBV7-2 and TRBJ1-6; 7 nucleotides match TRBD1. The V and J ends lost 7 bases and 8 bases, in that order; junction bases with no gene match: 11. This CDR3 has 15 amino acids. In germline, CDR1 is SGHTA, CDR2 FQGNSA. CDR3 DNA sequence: TGTGCCAGCACCCTGACAGGGAGGAAGGATTCACCCCTCCACTTT. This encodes CASTLTGRKDSPLHF.

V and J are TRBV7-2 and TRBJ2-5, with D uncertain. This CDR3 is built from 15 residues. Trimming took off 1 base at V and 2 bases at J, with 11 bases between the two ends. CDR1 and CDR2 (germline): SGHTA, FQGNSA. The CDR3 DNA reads TGTGCCAGCAGCTTAGGGGCAGGCCTACAAGAGACCCAGTACTTC. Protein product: CASSLGAGLQETQYF.

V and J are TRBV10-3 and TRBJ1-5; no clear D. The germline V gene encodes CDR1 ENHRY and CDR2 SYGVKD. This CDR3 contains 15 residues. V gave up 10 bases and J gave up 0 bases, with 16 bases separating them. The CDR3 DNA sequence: TGTGCCACCTTGCGGGCAGCCGATAGCAATCAGCCCCAGCATTTT. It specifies CATLRAADSNQPQHF.

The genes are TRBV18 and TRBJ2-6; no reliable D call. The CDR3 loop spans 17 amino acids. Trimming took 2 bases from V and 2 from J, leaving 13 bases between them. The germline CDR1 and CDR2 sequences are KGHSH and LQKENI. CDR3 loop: CASSPITLVPGANVLTF. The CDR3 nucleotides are TGTGCCAGCTCACCAATCACCCTGGTCCCTGGGGCCAACGTCCTGACTTTC. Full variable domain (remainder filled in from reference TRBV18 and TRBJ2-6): NAGVMQNPRHLVRRRGQEARLRCSPMKGHSHVYWYRQLPEEGLKFMVYLQKENIIDESGMPKERFSAEFPKEGPSILRIQQVVRGDSAAYFCASSPITLVPGANVLTFGAGSRLTVL.

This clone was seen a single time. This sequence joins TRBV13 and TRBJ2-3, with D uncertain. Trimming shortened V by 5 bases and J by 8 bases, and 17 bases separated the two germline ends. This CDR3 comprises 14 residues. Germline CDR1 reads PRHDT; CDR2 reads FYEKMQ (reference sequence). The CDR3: CASSPYGPSGTQYF. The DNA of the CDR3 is TGTGCCAGCAGCCCCTATGGACCGTCCGGTACGCAGTATTTT.

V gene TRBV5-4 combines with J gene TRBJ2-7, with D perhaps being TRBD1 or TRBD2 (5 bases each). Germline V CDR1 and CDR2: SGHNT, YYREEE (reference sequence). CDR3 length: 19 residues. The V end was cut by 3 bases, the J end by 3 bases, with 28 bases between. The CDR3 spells CASSSDTWDLVKGNYEQYF. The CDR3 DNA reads TGTGCCAGCAGCTCTGACACCTGGGACCTAGTAAAGGGGAACTACGAGCAGTACTTC.

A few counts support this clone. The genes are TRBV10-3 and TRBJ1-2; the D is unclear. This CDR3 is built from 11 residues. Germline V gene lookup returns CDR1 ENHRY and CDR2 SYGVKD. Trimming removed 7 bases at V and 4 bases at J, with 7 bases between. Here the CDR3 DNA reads TGTGCCATCACTGACGGCTATGGCTACACCTTC. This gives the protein CAITDGYGYTF.

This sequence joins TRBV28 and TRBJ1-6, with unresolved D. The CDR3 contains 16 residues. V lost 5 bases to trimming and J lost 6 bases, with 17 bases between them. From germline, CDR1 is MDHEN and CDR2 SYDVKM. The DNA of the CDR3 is TGTGCCAGCAGTCTGAAAACTTCGGGAGGTAATTCACCCCTCCACTTT. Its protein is CASSLKTSGGNSPLHF.

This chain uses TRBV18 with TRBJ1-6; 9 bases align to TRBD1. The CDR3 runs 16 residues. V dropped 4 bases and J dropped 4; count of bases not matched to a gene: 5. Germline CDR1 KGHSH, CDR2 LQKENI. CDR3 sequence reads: CASSQTGGLYNSPLHF. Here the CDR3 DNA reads TGTGCCAGCTCACAGACAGGGGGTCTTTATAATTCACCCCTCCACTTT.

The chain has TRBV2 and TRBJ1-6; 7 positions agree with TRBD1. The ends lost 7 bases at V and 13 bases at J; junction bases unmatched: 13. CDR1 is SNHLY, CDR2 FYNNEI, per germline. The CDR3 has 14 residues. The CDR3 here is CASNLVTGPSPLHF. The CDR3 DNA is TGTGCCAGCAACCTAGTGACAGGGCCAAGTCCCCTCCACTTT.

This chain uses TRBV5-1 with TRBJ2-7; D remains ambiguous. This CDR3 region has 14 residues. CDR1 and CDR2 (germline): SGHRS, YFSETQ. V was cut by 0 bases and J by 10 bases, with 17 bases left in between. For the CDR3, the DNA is TGCGCCAGCAGCTTGGCCACGGCAGTTGAGTTCCAGTACTTC. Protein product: CASSLATAVEFQYF.

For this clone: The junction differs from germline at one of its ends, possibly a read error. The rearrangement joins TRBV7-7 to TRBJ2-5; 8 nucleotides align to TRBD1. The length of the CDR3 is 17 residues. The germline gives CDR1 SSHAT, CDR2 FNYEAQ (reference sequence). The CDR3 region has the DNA TGTGCTAGCAGCTTACGACGCAGTGGACAGGGAAACGGGACCCAGTACTTC. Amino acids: CASSLRRSGQGNGTQYF.

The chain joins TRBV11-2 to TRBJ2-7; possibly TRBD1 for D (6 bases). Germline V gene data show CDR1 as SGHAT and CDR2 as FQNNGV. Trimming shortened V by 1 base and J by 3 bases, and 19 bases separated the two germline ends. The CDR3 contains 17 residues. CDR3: CASSLAPTGQLYYEQYF. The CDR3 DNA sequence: TGTGCCAGCAGCTTAGCTCCTACCGGACAGCTGTACTACGAGCAGTACTTC. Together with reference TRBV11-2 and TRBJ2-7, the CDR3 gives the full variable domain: EAGVAQSPRYKIIEKRQSVAFWCNPISGHATLYWYQQILGQGPKLLIQFQNNGVVDDSQLPKDRFSAERLKGVDSTLKIQPAKLEDSAVYLCASSLAPTGQLYYEQYFGPGTRLTVT.

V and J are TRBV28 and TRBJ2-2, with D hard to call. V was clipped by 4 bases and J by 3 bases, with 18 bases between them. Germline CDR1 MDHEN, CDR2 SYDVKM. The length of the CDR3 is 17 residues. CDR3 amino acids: CASSSQTTVVDTGELFF. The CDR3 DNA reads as TGTGCCAGCAGTTCCCAGACGACGGTGGTCGACACCGGGGAGCTGTTTTTT.

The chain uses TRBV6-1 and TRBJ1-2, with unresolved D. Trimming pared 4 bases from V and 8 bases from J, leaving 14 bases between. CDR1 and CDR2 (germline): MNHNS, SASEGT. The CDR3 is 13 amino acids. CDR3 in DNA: TGTGCCAGCAGTGCTGAGGCCGCCGGGGGCTACACCTTC. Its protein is CASSAEAAGGYTF.

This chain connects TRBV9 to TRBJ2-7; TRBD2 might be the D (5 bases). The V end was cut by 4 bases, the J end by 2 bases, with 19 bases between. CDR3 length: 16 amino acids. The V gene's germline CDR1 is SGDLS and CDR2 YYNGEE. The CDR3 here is CASSPDLLTGTYEQYF. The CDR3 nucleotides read TGTGCCAGCAGCCCAGACCTTCTCACGGGGACCTACGAGCAGTACTTC.

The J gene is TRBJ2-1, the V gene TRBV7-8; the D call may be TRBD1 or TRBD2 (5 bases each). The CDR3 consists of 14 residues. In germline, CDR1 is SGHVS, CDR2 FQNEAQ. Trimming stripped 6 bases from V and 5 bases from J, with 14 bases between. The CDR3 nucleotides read TGTGCCAGCAGACTAGGGGTGGGTAACAATGAGCAGTTCTTC. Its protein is CASRLGVGNNEQFF.

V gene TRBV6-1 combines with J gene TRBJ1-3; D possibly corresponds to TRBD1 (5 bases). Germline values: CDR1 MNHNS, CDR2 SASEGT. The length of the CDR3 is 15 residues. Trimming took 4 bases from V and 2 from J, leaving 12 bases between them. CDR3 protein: CASSAFSGPGNTIYF. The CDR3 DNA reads TGTGCCAGCAGTGCATTTTCAGGGCCTGGAAACACCATATATTTT.

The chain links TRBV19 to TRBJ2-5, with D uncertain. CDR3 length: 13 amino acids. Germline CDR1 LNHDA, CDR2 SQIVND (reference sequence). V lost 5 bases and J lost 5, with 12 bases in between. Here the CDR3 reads CASSLQKGETQYF. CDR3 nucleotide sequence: TGTGCCAGTAGTCTCCAGAAAGGGGAGACCCAGTACTTC.

DNA for the CDR3: TGTGCCAGCAGCTTCCCACAACTAGCGGGAGTATACGAGCAGTACTTC. As protein: CASSFPQLAGVYEQYF. J is TRBJ2-7 and V is TRBV7-2, with TRBD2 identical over 11 bases. This CDR3 comprises 16 residues. The junction had 8 bases not matched to a gene; V was cut back by 3 bases and J by 4 bases. CDR1 and CDR2 (germline): SGHTA, FQGNSA. Full variable domain (rest looked up from reference TRBV7-2 and TRBJ2-7): GAGVSQSPSNKVTEKGKDVELRCDPISGHTALYWYRQSLGQGLEFLIYFQGNSAPDKSGLPSDRFSAERTGGSVSTLTIQRTQQEDSAVYLCASSFPQLAGVYEQYFGPGTRLTVT.

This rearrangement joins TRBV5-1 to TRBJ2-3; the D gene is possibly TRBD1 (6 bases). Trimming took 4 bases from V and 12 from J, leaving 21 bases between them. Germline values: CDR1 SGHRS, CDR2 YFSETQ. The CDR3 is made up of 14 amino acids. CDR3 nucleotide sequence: TGCGCCAGCAGCCCGGAGGTTTCGGGACAATCTCAGTATTTT. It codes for CASSPEVSGQSQYF.

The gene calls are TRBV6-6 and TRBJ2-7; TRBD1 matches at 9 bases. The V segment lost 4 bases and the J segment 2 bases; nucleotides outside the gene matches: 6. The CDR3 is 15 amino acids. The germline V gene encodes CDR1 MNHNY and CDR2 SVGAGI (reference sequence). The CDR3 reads CASSSGQGIPYEQYF. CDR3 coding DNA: TGTGCCAGCAGTTCGGGACAGGGAATCCCCTACGAGCAGTACTTC.